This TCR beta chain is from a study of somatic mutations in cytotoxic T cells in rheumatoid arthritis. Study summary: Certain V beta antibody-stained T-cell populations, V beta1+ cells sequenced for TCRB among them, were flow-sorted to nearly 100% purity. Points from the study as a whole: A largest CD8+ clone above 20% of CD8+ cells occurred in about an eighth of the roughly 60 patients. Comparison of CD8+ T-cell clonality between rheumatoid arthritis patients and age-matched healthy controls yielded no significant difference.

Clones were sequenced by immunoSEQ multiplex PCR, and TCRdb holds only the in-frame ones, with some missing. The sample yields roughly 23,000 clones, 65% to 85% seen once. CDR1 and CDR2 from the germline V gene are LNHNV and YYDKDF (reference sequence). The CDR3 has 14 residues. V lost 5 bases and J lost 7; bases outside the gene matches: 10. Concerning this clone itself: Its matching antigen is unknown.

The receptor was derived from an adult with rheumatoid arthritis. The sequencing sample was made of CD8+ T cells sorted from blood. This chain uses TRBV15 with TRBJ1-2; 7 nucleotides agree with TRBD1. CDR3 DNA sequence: TGTGCCACCAGCGGACTAGGGGGCAGGTTTGGCTACACCTTC. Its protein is CATSGLGGRFGYTF.